This T cell receptor beta chain was identified in a study of CD8+ T cells in alopecia areata. Whole-study context: Treatment with tofacitinib (6 to 18 months) was followed by 6 months off drug. Treated patients' severity was scored by percentage of affected scalp area. Notes on the study in general: Lesional scalp displayed greater clonality than normal scalp, most notably in alopecia totalis/universalis.

The length of the CDR3 is 13 residues. Germline V CDR1 and CDR2: GTSNPN, SVGIG (reference sequence). V shed 5 bases and J shed 2 bases, with 12 bases lying between them. Following RNA extraction, reverse transcription yielded cDNA that acted as the sequencing template. The data were produced by immunoSEQ multiplex PCR, yet TCRdb's version contains in-frame clones alone and is incomplete. The profile shows 200,000 to 250,000 clones, 50% to 70% of them singletons. For this clone: The antigen remains undetermined.

Treatment reported: oral pan-JAK inhibitor, 5-10 mg twice daily. The chain has TRBV30 and TRBJ1-1, with unresolved D. Material: CD4+ T cells sorted from blood, obtained at week 4, from a patient treated with tofacitinib. The clonotype comes from a human donor with alopecia areata. The CDR3 DNA sequence: TGTGCCTGGTGGGCGCAGGTTAACACTGAAGCTTTCTTT. It encodes CAWWAQVNTEAFF.